This is a list of T cell receptor beta chains from one sample in a study of T cells in Graves' hyperthyroidism and ophthalmopathy. TCRdb itself ran the multiplex PCR reads through MiXCR, one entry per CDR3 protein. The profile shows hundreds of thousands of distinct CDR3 sequences, approximately 40% of them singletons. The sample consisted of blood. Every receptor here comes from a man aged 18 to 29 with Graves' hyperthyroidism. The CDR3 runs from the conserved cysteine through the conserved F or W. D genes are given only for firm matches. Only part of the rows carry a size: once, few, many, or a class if the clone is expanded.

j_call	cdr3_length	v_call	clone_size	d_call	cdr3_aa	cdr3_nt
TRBJ2-5	11	TRBV29-1	.	TRBD1	CSLGPGGTQYF	TGCAGCTTGGGGCCAGGGGGGACCCAGTACTTC
TRBJ2-5	14	TRBV11-1	.	TRBD2	CASSGPGLAGNQYF	TGTGCCAGCAGCGGACCGGGACTAGCGGGGAACCAGTACTTC
TRBJ1-2	12	TRBV10-3	.	.	CASGQVLYGYTF	TGTGCCAGCGGCCAGGTTCTCTATGGCTACACCTTC
TRBJ2-3	15	TRBV7-2	.	.	CASSLADMGGQPQYF	TGTGCCAGCAGCTTGGCCGATATGGGGGGGCAGCCCCAGTATTTT
TRBJ1-3	12	TRBV20-1	many	TRBD1	CSVPDRGNTIYF	TGCAGTGTCCCGGACAGGGGAAACACCATATATTTT
TRBJ2-2	17	TRBV9	.	TRBD1	CASSGRQGGSNTGELFF	TGTGCCAGCAGCGGCCGACAGGGCGGTAGCAACACCGGGGAGCTGTTTTTT
TRBJ1-2	11	TRBV29-1	.	TRBD1	CSGTGRGGYTF	TGCAGCGGGACAGGGCGGGGAGGCTACACCTTC
TRBJ1-6	14	TRBV10-3	many	.	CAISEGRDNSPLHF	TGTGCCATCAGTGAGGGCAGGGATAATTCACCCCTCCACTTT
TRBJ1-1	14	TRBV10-1	many	TRBD1	CASSEGTGGSQAFF	TGCGCCAGCAGTGAGGGGACAGGGGGCTCTCAAGCTTTCTTT
TRBJ1-5	13	TRBV20-1	.	.	CSARTIGAQPQHF	TGCAGTGCTAGGACTATAGGGGCTCAGCCCCAGCATTTT
TRBJ1-5	15	TRBV7-2	many	.	CASSLAGRYEGTQHF	TGTGCCAGCAGCTTGGCGGGACGGTATGAGGGGACCCAGCATTTT
TRBJ1-1	14	TRBV4-3	many	.	CASSQEHVDTEAFF	TGCGCCAGCAGCCAAGAACACGTCGACACTGAAGCTTTCTTT
TRBJ1-5	13	TRBV5-1	many	TRBD1	CASSPGQDQPQHF	TGCGCCAGCAGCCCGGGACAGGATCAGCCCCAGCATTTT
TRBJ2-7	14	TRBV6-5	.	.	CASSYSKTAYEQYF	TGTGCCAGCAGTTACTCGAAAACGGCCTACGAGCAGTACTTC
TRBJ1-4	15	TRBV5-1	.	.	CASSLTSRANEKLFF	TGCGCCAGCAGCTTGACATCCAGGGCGAATGAAAAACTGTTTTTT
TRBJ1-1	13	TRBV29-1	many	.	CSVGPEMNTEAFF	TGCAGCGTTGGCCCAGAGATGAACACTGAAGCTTTCTTT
TRBJ1-1	15	TRBV18	.	.	CASSPGSGMNTEAFF	TGTGCCAGCTCACCCGGGTCGGGAATGAACACTGAAGCTTTCTTT
TRBJ2-5	14	TRBV5-5	.	.	CASSSQTGEKTQYF	TGTGCCAGCAGTTCACAGACGGGGGAAAAGACCCAGTACTTC
TRBJ1-1	14	TRBV12-3/TRBV12-4	.	.	CASRRTTALGEAFF	TGTGCCAGCAGACGGACGACAGCTCTCGGTGAAGCTTTCTTT
TRBJ2-7	17	TRBV7-8	.	TRBD1	CASSPPNRDRVTCEQYF	TGTGCCAGCAGCCCACCAAATCGGGACAGGGTGACTTGCGAGCAGTACTTC
TRBJ1-2	16	TRBV12-3/TRBV12-4	.	.	CASSSLWTDRRWAYTF	TGTGCCAGCAGCTCTCTTTGGACGGATCGAAGGTGGGCCTACACCTTC
TRBJ1-2	14	TRBV7-3	few	.	CASSLREPNYGYTF	TGTGCCAGCAGCTTAAGGGAGCCTAACTATGGCTACACCTTC
TRBJ1-1	12	TRBV5-4	many	.	CASSWGSTEAFF	TGTGCCAGCAGCTGGGGCTCGACTGAAGCTTTCTTT
TRBJ2-2	13	TRBV9	many	TRBD1	CASSGRQGEELFF	TGTGCCAGCAGCGGTCGACAGGGCGAAGAGCTGTTTTTT
TRBJ1-1	14	TRBV7-8	few	.	CASSPGAKGTEAFF	TGTGCCAGCTCCCCGGGGGCGAAGGGCACTGAAGCTTTCTTT
TRBJ2-6	15	TRBV6-5	.	.	CASSNRRSGANVLTF	TGTGCCAGCAGCAACAGGAGATCGGGGGCCAACGTCCTGACTTTC
TRBJ2-7	12	TRBV9	.	.	CASRYGGREQYF	TGTGCCAGCAGATATGGGGGACGCGAGCAGTACTTC
TRBJ1-1	12	TRBV20-1	.	TRBD1	CSADRGFTEAFF	TGCAGCGCCGACAGGGGGTTCACTGAAGCTTTCTTT
TRBJ2-7	13	TRBV2	.	TRBD1	CATGTGQSYEQYF	TGTGCCACCGGGACAGGCCAGTCCTACGAGCAGTACTTC
TRBJ1-1	15	TRBV7-9	few	TRBD1	CASSYGQGGTTEAFF	TGCGCCAGCAGCTATGGACAGGGCGGAACCACTGAAGCTTTCTTT
TRBJ2-7	17	TRBV4-1	.	TRBD2	CASSQRGVAGASYEQYF	TGCGCCAGCAGCCAAAGAGGAGTAGCGGGAGCATCGTACGAGCAGTACTTC
TRBJ2-2	13	TRBV19	.	TRBD2	CASKLAGAGELFF	TGTGCCAGTAAACTAGCGGGAGCCGGGGAGCTGTTTTTT
TRBJ1-1	14	TRBV25-1	.	.	CASSLVSGTTEAFF	TGTGCCAGCAGCTTAGTGTCAGGGACCACTGAAGCTTTCTTT
TRBJ1-1	12	TRBV2	.	.	CASSETATEAFF	TGTGCCAGCAGTGAAACAGCGACAGAAGCTTTCTTT
TRBJ2-5	14	TRBV29-1	.	TRBD2	CSVEATGGGETQYF	TGCAGCGTTGAAGCCACGGGAGGGGGAGAGACCCAGTACTTC
TRBJ2-7	13	TRBV2	many	.	CASRDWGWHEQYF	TGTGCCAGCAGAGACTGGGGATGGCACGAGCAGTACTTC
TRBJ1-4	14	TRBV7-2	.	.	CASPPGRGHEKLFF	TGTGCCAGCCCTCCCGGGAGGGGCCATGAAAAACTGTTTTTT
TRBJ2-7	13	TRBV12-3/TRBV12-4	.	TRBD1	CASSFNRGREQYF	TGTGCCAGCAGTTTCAACAGGGGGCGCGAGCAGTACTTC
TRBJ2-7	15	TRBV19	.	TRBD1	CASSASPGQAYEQYF	TGTGCCAGTAGTGCCTCTCCGGGACAGGCCTACGAGCAGTACTTC